What follows describes a single T cell receptor (beta chain). Its antigen is unknown. The data originate from a study of T cell responses to AZD1222 COVID-19 vaccine. Whole-study findings and limits: Most donors were white British, females outnumbered males, and clonal diversity was possibly underestimated. Dominant at 160-218 and 743-854, vaccine-associated CD4 TCRs also spanned spike. Targeting of unmutated variant regions was reportedly seen in nearly half of spike-specific TCRs.

Assay used: immunoSEQ multiplex PCR; TCRdb lists only in-frame clones, some missing. The sample contains about 35,000 clones, 70% to 90% of which appear only once. The germline V gene encodes CDR1 MNHEY and CDR2 SVGAGI. With 5 bases removed from V and 1 base from J, the gap between germline ends came to 14 bases. CDR3 length: 15 amino acids. Here the sequenced sample was peripheral blood, taken 28 days after the second AZD1222 dose. This TCR derives from an adult who received the AZD1222 COVID-19 vaccine. The chain combines TRBV6-5 with TRBJ1-1; TRBD1 might be the D (5 bases). CDR3 coding DNA: TGTGCCAGCAGTAGTCCGGGACCGACGAACACTGAAGCTTTCTTT. It encodes CASSSPGPTNTEAFF.